A single sample is the source of the 21 T cell receptor beta chains below, sequenced in a study of T cell repertoires in cytomegalovirus infection. TCRdb used MiXCR to reprocess the reads, holding one entry per CDR3 protein. This repertoire shows hundreds of thousands of distinct CDR3 sequences, about 24% found once; its top ten account for under 8.5%. Sequencing used CD8+ T cells from PBMCs. Every receptor here comes from a human donor in good health (CMV status not recorded). Some clones in this sample may be carry-over from other donors' samples.

This clonotype was found a few times. The CDR3, as DNA: TGTGCCAGCAGCCAAAAGGCAGGAATGGTCCCTGAAGCTTTCTTT. This gives the protein CASSQKAGMVPEAFF. This chain connects TRBV14 to TRBJ1-1; D not resolved. V was shortened by 2 bases and J by 6 bases, with 16 bases between the two germline ends. The CDR3 spans 15 residues. Germline loops: CDR1 SGHDN, CDR2 FVKESK.

This chain connects TRBV5-6 to TRBJ1-3; D gene uncertain. V gave up 1 base and J gave up 0 bases, with 14 bases separating them. This CDR3 is 17 amino acids long. Germline assignment: CDR1 SGHDT and CDR2 YYEEEE. CDR3 sequence reads: CASSLSPDQFSGNTIYF. The DNA for the CDR3 is TGTGCCAGCAGCTTGTCCCCCGACCAATTCTCTGGAAACACCATATATTTT.

This clonotype was detected ten times or more. V gene TRBV27 combines with J gene TRBJ1-1; D is ambiguous. The CDR3 is made up of 14 amino acids. Per the germline V gene, CDR1 is MNHEY and CDR2 is SMNVEV (reference sequence). Trimming pared 2 bases from V and 5 bases from J, leaving 12 bases between. The CDR3 loop reads CASSLSLGATEAFF. The CDR3 nucleotides read TGTGCCAGCAGTTTAAGTCTTGGAGCTACTGAAGCTTTCTTT.

The chain is built from TRBV7-9 and TRBJ2-3; D is uncertain. This CDR3 region has 13 residues. Looked up from germline, CDR1 is SEHNR and CDR2 is FQNEAQ (reference sequence). V dropped 0 bases and J dropped 7 bases, with 8 bases sitting between them. The CDR3 sequence is CASSLAAQHTQYF. The CDR3 nucleotides read TGTGCCAGCAGCTTAGCGGCTCAACATACGCAGTATTTT.

The CDR3 DNA reads TGTGCCAGCAGTTACTTAAGGGGCGCGGGTTCACCCCTCCACTTT. Residues: CASSYLRGAGSPLHF. The J gene is TRBJ1-6, the V gene TRBV6-2 or TRBV6-3, with a tentative D call TRBD1 (5 bases). Trimming took off 1 base at V and 9 bases at J, with 13 bases between the two ends. From germline, CDR1 is MNHEY and CDR2 SVGEGT. The CDR3 covers 15 residues.

The chain uses TRBV7-3 and TRBJ1-4; 8 nucleotides agree with TRBD1. V trimming: 3 bases; J trimming: 3 bases; junction bases outside the gene matches: 3. The germline gives CDR1 SGHTA, CDR2 FQGTGA. This CDR3 region has 15 residues. CDR3 DNA sequence: TGTGCCAGCAGCTTCACAGGGGGGCCTAATGAAAAACTGTTTTTT. Its translation: CASSFTGGPNEKLFF.

The rearrangement links TRBV29-1 to TRBJ1-1; 8 positions match TRBD1. Germline loops: CDR1 SQVTM, CDR2 ANQGSEA. V lost 4 bases and J lost 4; bases outside the gene matches: 11. The CDR3 runs to 15 residues. The CDR3 reads CSVVGTGGLGTEAFF. The CDR3, as DNA: TGCAGCGTTGTCGGGACAGGTGGCTTGGGCACTGAAGCTTTCTTT.

A remark on this clonotype: A much larger clone lies a single base off, so this may be a read error. This sequence joins TRBV5-1 and TRBJ2-1; TRBD2 might be the D (6 bases). Germline CDR1 SGHRS, CDR2 YFSETQ. The CDR3 spans 12 residues. For the CDR3, the DNA is TGTGCCAGCAGCTTAGCGGCGGATGAGCAGTTCTTC. Its protein is CASSLAADEQFF.

This clonotype has only a few counts. This chain connects TRBV7-9 to TRBJ2-6; a weak D match, TRBD1 (6 bases). Trimming removed 5 bases at V and 4 bases at J, with 18 bases between. CDR3 length: 17 residues. Germline V CDR1 and CDR2: SEHNR, FQNEAQ (reference sequence). CDR3 in DNA: TGTGCCAGCAGCCGAACAGGGTTAAACCCCGGGGCCAACGTCCTGACTTTC. Its protein is CASSRTGLNPGANVLTF.

This clonotype was counted only a few times. The V call is TRBV9, the J call TRBJ2-7; 9 bases match TRBD1. The junction had 6 bases not matched to a gene; V was cut back by 4 bases and J by 1 base. The CDR3 contains 15 residues. CDR1 and CDR2 from the germline V gene are SGDLS and YYNGEE. This chain's CDR3 is CASSSSGTGSYEQYF. Written as DNA, the CDR3 is TGTGCCAGCAGCTCATCCGGGACAGGGTCCTACGAGCAGTACTTC.

J is TRBJ2-7 and V is TRBV28, with 7 bases that match TRBD2. CDR1 is MDHEN and CDR2 is SYDVKM in the germline V gene. J lost 7 bases, V lost 5 bases, and 11 bases had no gene match. This CDR3 has 14 amino acids. DNA of the CDR3: TGTGCCAGCAGTCGAGCTCAAGCGGGGAGAGAGCAGTACGTC. Its translation is CASSRAQAGREQYV.

For this clonotype: With only one base between it and a far larger clone, this is likely a read error. V usage is TRBV7-2 and J usage is TRBJ2-7; D may correspond to TRBD1 or TRBD2 (5 bases each). Germline V lookup: CDR1 SGHTA, CDR2 FQGNSA. The V end lost 1 base, the J end lost 2 bases, and 6 bases lay between the germline ends. The CDR3 has 13 residues. In nucleotides, the CDR3 is TGTGCCAGCAGCTTAGTGGGGGCCTACGAGCAGTACTTC. Its protein is CASSLVGAYEQYF. The full variable domain, with the rest looked up from reference TRBV7-2 and TRBJ2-7, is GAGVSQSPSNKVTEKGKDVELRCDPISGHTALYWYRQSLGQGLEFLIYFQGNSAPDKSGLPSDRFSAERTGGSVSTLTIQRTQQEDSAVYLCASSLVGAYEQYFGPGTRLTVT.

This clonotype was recorded many times. The V and J genes are TRBV12-3 or TRBV12-4 and TRBJ2-5; 8 nucleotides align to TRBD2. The CDR3 spans 13 residues. V was pared by 7 bases and J by 3 bases, with 4 bases of the junction left unmatched. The CDR3 region has the DNA TGTGCCAGCACCCCGACTAGCGAAGAGACCCAGTACTTC. Translated: CASTPTSEETQYF.

This clonotype was found many times. This chain links TRBV7-8 with TRBJ2-5; D is possibly TRBD1 (5 bases). The CDR3 consists of 15 residues. Looked up from germline, CDR1 is SGHVS and CDR2 is FQNEAQ. Trimming cost V 5 bases and J 1 base, with 14 bases left between them. CDR3 nucleotides: TGTGCCAGCAGCCACAGACAGCCGGTCCAAGAGACCCAGTACTTC. Translating gives CASSHRQPVQETQYF. Drawing the rest from reference TRBV7-8 and TRBJ2-5, the complete variable domain is GAGVSQSPRYKVAKRGQDVALRCDPISGHVSLFWYQQALGQGPEFLTYFQNEAQLDKSGLPSDRFFAERPEGSVSTLKIQRTQQEDSAVYLCASSHRQPVQETQYFGPGTRLLVL.

The chain has TRBV12-3 or TRBV12-4 and TRBJ2-7; a possible D gene is TRBD2 (6 bases). Deletions cut 6 bases from V and 9 bases from J, with 15 bases between. This CDR3 comprises 12 residues. The DNA of the CDR3 is TGTGCCAGCAGCGGGGGACGGCTCACGCAGTACTTC. This encodes CASSGGRLTQYF.

This chain links TRBV28 with TRBJ2-7, with 7 bases identical to TRBD2. The CDR3 loop spans 13 amino acids. Looked up from germline, CDR1 is MDHEN and CDR2 is SYDVKM. J was trimmed by 5 bases and V by 7 bases; bases with no gene match: 8. CDR3: CASTPRLAHEQYV. CDR3 DNA: TGTGCCAGCACTCCAAGACTAGCACACGAGCAGTACGTC.

The chain carries TRBV2 and TRBJ2-7, with D unclear. CDR1 is SNHLY and CDR2 is FYNNEI in the germline V gene. The CDR3 contains 11 residues. V dropped 8 bases and J dropped 0 bases, with 5 bases sitting between them. In nucleotides, the CDR3 is TGTGCCAGCGGCAACTCCTACGAGCAGTACTTC. This gives the protein CASGNSYEQYF.

J is TRBJ1-1 and V is TRBV27; TRBD1 agrees at 7 bases. The CDR3 has 12 residues. The trim removed 6 bases at V and 8 bases at J, leaving 6 bases unmatched. CDR1 MNHEY and CDR2 SMNVEV come from the germline V gene (reference sequence). Written as DNA, the CDR3 is TGTGCCAGCAGCGGACAGGTGGGAGAAGCTTTCTTT. Amino acid sequence: CASSGQVGEAFF.

V is TRBV12-3 or TRBV12-4 and J is TRBJ1-2; D remains unclear. This CDR3 has 15 residues. The germline V and J ends were trimmed by 5 bases and 4 bases, with 17 bases remaining between them. The CDR3 here is CASSPIGIGRYGYTF. DNA of the CDR3: TGTGCCAGCAGTCCTATAGGCATAGGGCGCTATGGCTACACCTTC.

In its sample, this clonotype was seen many times. V gene TRBV6-2 or TRBV6-3 combines with J gene TRBJ1-2; TRBD1 might be the D (5 bases). The germline V and J ends were trimmed by 2 bases and 5 bases, with 15 bases remaining between them. The CDR3 loop spans 15 amino acids. CDR1 and CDR2 from the germline V gene are MNHEY and SVGEGT. For the CDR3, the DNA is TGTGCCAGCAGTTACCCCCGGGTGGACAAGTATGGCTACACCTTC. It translates to CASSYPRVDKYGYTF.

This chain links TRBV7-9 with TRBJ2-1, with 8 bases fitting TRBD2. CDR1 and CDR2 (germline): SEHNR, FQNEAQ (reference sequence). Germline trimming cut 4 bases from V and 4 bases from J; bases unmatched to any gene: 9. The CDR3 loop spans 16 amino acids. In nucleotides, the CDR3 is TGTGCCAGCAGCTCCAGGACTAGCTCCTTATACAATGAGCAGTTCTTC. Encoded protein: CASSSRTSSLYNEQFF.